The 21 T cell receptor beta chains in this list originate from one sample, sequenced in a study of blood T cell repertoires in COVID-19. Libraries were prepared by immunoSEQ multiplex PCR; TCRdb keeps only in-frame clonotypes and omits some of them. Of tens of thousands of clones listed, approximately 89% are singletons. Sequenced: peripheral blood. These receptors were taken from a human donor with active COVID-19. The donor label of this sample is uncertain.

This chain joins TRBV6-2 or TRBV6-3 and TRBJ2-3; 12 bases fit TRBD2. This CDR3 is 19 amino acids long. The germline V gene encodes CDR1 MNHEY and CDR2 SVGEGT. The trim removed 1 base at V and 3 bases at J, leaving 11 bases unmatched. This CDR3 is CASSYFESGLAGGTDTQYF. CDR3 in DNA: TGTGCCAGCAGTTACTTCGAATCCGGGCTAGCGGGGGGGACAGATACGCAGTATTTT.

This sequence joins TRBV28 and TRBJ1-2, with 10 bases matching TRBD1. This CDR3 is built from 14 residues. V gave up 7 bases and J gave up 7 bases; unmatched junction bases: 9. Looked up from germline, CDR1 is MDHEN and CDR2 is SYDVKM. CDR3 region: CASILRQGALGYTF. CDR3 DNA sequence: TGTGCCAGCATACTGCGACAGGGGGCGCTTGGCTACACCTTC.

This chain links TRBV5-7 with TRBJ2-1; no definite D call. TRBV5-7 is treated as an ORF (open reading frame) with a function not yet certain. The CDR3 extends over 16 amino acids. V lost 1 base to trimming and J lost 3 bases, with 14 bases between them. In nucleotides, the CDR3 is TGTGCCAGCAGCTTGAAGGAGACCCCTAGCTACAATGAGCAGTTCTTC. This sequence encodes CASSLKETPSYNEQFF.

The chain employs TRBV19 and TRBJ2-5; 8 nucleotides match TRBD1. Unmatched junction bases numbered 8, after V lost 4 bases and J lost 4 bases. Germline values: CDR1 LNHDA, CDR2 SQIVND (reference sequence). The CDR3 contains 15 residues. The CDR3 protein is CASSSARGQSETQYF. CDR3 DNA sequence: TGTGCCAGTAGTAGCGCCAGGGGGCAATCAGAGACCCAGTACTTC. Using reference TRBV19 and TRBJ2-5 for the parts outside the CDR3, the full variable domain is DGGITQSPKYLFRKEGQNVTLSCEQNLNHDAMYWYRQDPGQGLRLIYYSQIVNDFQKGDIAEGYSVSREKKESFPLTVTSAQKNPTAFYLCASSSARGQSETQYFGPGTRLLVL.

This clone was seen only once. V usage is TRBV4-2 and J usage is TRBJ1-3; possibly TRBD1 for D (5 bases). The CDR3 spans 15 residues. The V and J ends lost 1 base and 4 bases respectively, with 11 bases between them. Germline V gene data show CDR1 as LGHNA and CDR2 as YNFKEQ. The CDR3 spells CASSQVGGSGNTIYF. For the CDR3, the DNA is TGTGCCAGCAGCCAAGTGGGGGGTAGCGGAAACACCATATATTTT.

The chain carries TRBV15 and TRBJ1-1; 10 positions match TRBD1. The CDR3 loop spans 16 amino acids. Germline CDR1 is LNHNV and CDR2 is YYDKDF (reference sequence). Trimming removed 3 bases from V and 3 bases from J; junction bases left unmatched: 7. The CDR3 sequence is CATSSPRQGADTEAFF. DNA for the CDR3: TGTGCCACCAGCAGCCCTCGACAGGGGGCTGACACTGAAGCTTTCTTT.

This clone was counted once. Other nucleotide sequences from this sample produce the same CDR3. The chain uses TRBV21-1 and TRBJ1-2. TRBV21-1 is a pseudogene segment. This CDR3 is built from 15 residues. This CDR3 reads CASSKSSCPLRGYTF. In nucleotides, the CDR3 is TGTGCCAGCAGCAAATCCTCATGCCCCCTGAGGGGCTACACCTTC.

There are a few counts of this clone. The CDR3 DNA sequence: TGTGCCAGCAGCCCTCGACAGATAGGTGAGCAGTTCTTC. Translation: CASSPRQIGEQFF. The genes are TRBV14 and TRBJ2-1, with D perhaps TRBD1 (5 bases). Deletions cut 4 bases from V and 9 bases from J, with 13 bases between. This CDR3 contains 13 residues. Germline values: CDR1 SGHDN, CDR2 FVKESK.

The V call is TRBV3-1 (or the pseudogene TRBV3-2), the J call TRBJ2-3; 7 bases map to TRBD2. Per germline, CDR1 LGHDT and CDR2 YNNKEL (reference sequence). The V gene end was trimmed by 0 bases and the J gene end by 2 bases; junction bases not matched to a gene: 8. This CDR3 is 17 amino acids long. The CDR3 reads CASSQDLGLAATDTQYF. The CDR3 coding sequence is TGTGCCAGCAGCCAAGATCTCGGGCTAGCGGCCACAGATACGCAGTATTTT.

This clone has only one observation. This chain connects TRBV9 to TRBJ1-3; the match to TRBD1 covers 9 bases. Germline values: CDR1 SGDLS, CDR2 YYNGEE. Trimming removed 1 base from V and 0 bases from J; junction bases left unmatched: 11. The CDR3 spans 19 residues. The CDR3 sequence: CASSVSWDRVPHSGNTIYF. The DNA of the CDR3 is TGTGCCAGCAGCGTATCATGGGACAGGGTGCCCCACTCTGGAAACACCATATATTTT.

The table lists this clone with a count of one. The CDR3 nucleotides read TGCGCCAGCAGCTCGGGACAGGGGTTCAAGAACACTGAAGCTTTCTTT. This codes for CASSSGQGFKNTEAFF. V and J are TRBV5-1 and TRBJ1-1, with 10 bases aligning to TRBD1. J gave up 1 base and V 3 bases, and 6 bases lay outside the gene matches. CDR3 length: 16 residues. The V gene's germline CDR1 is SGHRS and CDR2 YFSETQ.

The chain employs TRBV25-1 and TRBJ2-5; D ambiguous. The CDR3 sequence is 11 residues long. The V gene's germline CDR1 is MGHDK and CDR2 SYGVNS. Trimming left V 2 bases short and J 4 bases short, with 2 bases between. The CDR3 nucleotides are TGTGCCAGCAGTGAACTAGAGACCCAGTACTTC. As protein: CASSELETQYF.

The CDR3 DNA reads as TGTGCCAGCAGTGAAGCGCTTCGGGGGGAGTCCTACGAGCAGTACTTC. It is translated as CASSEALRGESYEQYF. The chain has TRBV6-1 and TRBJ2-7, with TRBD2 matching over 7 bases. CDR3 size: 16 residues. Germline V lookup: CDR1 MNHNS, CDR2 SASEGT. V shed 0 bases, J shed 1 base, and the junction held 6 bases outside the gene matches.

V is TRBV27 and J is TRBJ1-1, with 7 bases fitting TRBD1. CDR3 length: 18 amino acids. CDR1 is MNHEY and CDR2 is SMNVEV in the germline V gene (reference sequence). The J segment lost 4 bases and the V segment lost 6 bases, leaving 20 bases of the junction unmatched. CDR3 bases: TGTGCCAGCAGCCCAACCGCGCTGTTGGGAGCAGGGGGCACTGAAGCTTTCTTT. It specifies CASSPTALLGAGGTEAFF.

The chain couples TRBV10-3 to TRBJ1-6, with D maybe TRBD1 (5 bases). Germline V gives CDR1 ENHRY, CDR2 SYGVKD. Trimming took 2 bases from V and 2 from J, leaving 10 bases between them. This CDR3 has 16 residues. The CDR3 here is CAISERGGTYNSPLHF. CDR3 bases: TGTGCCATCAGTGAGAGGGGAGGCACCTATAATTCACCCCTCCACTTT.

The chain joins TRBV7-3 to TRBJ1-1; TRBD1 matches at 10 bases. The germline gives CDR1 SGHTA, CDR2 FQGTGA. After removal of 3 bases from V and 7 bases from J, the junction contained 2 bases not matched to a gene. There are 13 residues in the CDR3. CDR3 DNA sequence: TGTGCCAGCAGCTTGGACAGGGGGGATGAAGCTTTCTTT. Translating it yields CASSLDRGDEAFF.

The J gene is TRBJ1-2, the V gene TRBV5-1, with TRBD1 matching 10 bases. V gave up 2 bases and J gave up 4 bases; unmatched junction bases: 5. CDR3 length: 15 residues. Germline V lookup: CDR1 SGHRS, CDR2 YFSETQ. The CDR3 here is CASSLDRGPVYGYTF. The CDR3 coding sequence is TGCGCCAGCAGCTTAGACAGGGGGCCGGTCTATGGCTACACCTTC.

The rearrangement links TRBV24-1 to TRBJ2-2; 8 positions match TRBD2. Losses at the gene ends were 5 bases for V and 1 base for J; bases not matched to a gene: 2. The CDR3 length is 15 residues. Germline V CDR1 and CDR2: KGHDR, SFDVKD. The CDR3 protein is CATSASGGNTGELFF. The CDR3 DNA reads TGTGCCACCAGTGCCAGCGGGGGGAACACCGGGGAGCTGTTTTTT.

The genes are TRBV6-2 or TRBV6-3 and TRBJ2-3, with 8 nucleotides matching TRBD2. V trimming: 5 bases; J trimming: 6 bases; junction bases outside the gene matches: 10. Germline-derived CDR1 and CDR2 are MNHEY and SVGEGT. This CDR3 has 15 residues. The CDR3 reads CASSTGTSFEDTQYF. CDR3 DNA: TGTGCCAGCAGTACCGGGACTAGTTTCGAGGATACGCAGTATTTT.

The chain combines TRBV27 with TRBJ2-2; tentative D call: TRBD1 (6 bases). The V end was cut by 6 bases, the J end by 1 base, with 15 bases between. The germline V gene has CDR1 MNHEY and CDR2 SMNVEV (reference sequence). CDR3 length equals 16 residues. CDR3 in amino acids: CASSSDRSLNTGELFF. As DNA, the CDR3 is TGTGCCAGCAGCTCCGACAGGTCCCTGAACACCGGGGAGCTGTTTTTT.

As for this clone: Other DNA variants within this sample encode the same CDR3. This chain links TRBV5-1 with TRBJ2-5; 8 positions agree with TRBD2. CDR3 length equals 14 residues. The V and J ends lost 0 bases and 3 bases, in that order; junction bases with no gene match: 1. The germline gives CDR1 SGHRS, CDR2 YFSETQ. CDR3 residues: CASSLAGGEETQYF. In nucleotides, the CDR3 is TGCGCCAGCAGCTTGGCCGGGGGGGAAGAGACCCAGTACTTC.